Sequencing of this T cell receptor (beta chain) was carried out in a study of shared clonotypes between healthy human individuals. Germline V gene lookup returns CDR1 SGHTA and CDR2 FQGTGA. The CDR3 covers 15 residues. The assay was carried out at the deep level. Several immunoSEQ 96-well plates shared each subset's DNA, each plate a replicate. Libraries were prepared by immunoSEQ multiplex PCR; TCRdb keeps only in-frame clonotypes and omits some of them. The sample consists of about 560,000 clones, roughly 79% of them appearing once. For this clone: A far larger clone is only one base removed, so a read error is likely.

This TCR was sampled from a woman aged 40 to 49 in good health. Some clones in this sample may be carry-over from other donors' samples. The chain has TRBV7-3 and TRBJ1-3; 9 nucleotides agree with TRBD1. Input material: PBMCs. The CDR3 coding sequence is TGTGCCAGCAGCGGGACAGGGACCTCTGGAAACACCACATATTTT. Its translation: CASSGTGTSGNTTYF.